This T cell receptor (beta chain) derives from a study of T cell clusters in autoimmune cytopenias. General study findings and limits: TRB repertoire shifts in secondary cytopenia and chronic lymphocytic leukemia mostly reflected lymphoma, not autoimmunity.

As to this clonotype: Its antigen is not known.

TRB rearrangements were amplified by touch-down multiplex PCR with mixed TRB-A/B primers. TCRdb re-called the multiplex PCR reads and gives one entry per CDR3 protein, without DNA. This listing includes several thousand distinct CDR3 sequences. The germline gives CDR1 LNHDA, CDR2 SQIVND (reference sequence). The CDR3 contains 15 residues. About 39,000 genome equivalents of blood DNA were amplified for TRB. The same sample was also used in a study of T cell repertoires in aging, cancer and after chemotherapy. This second study notes: Median generation probability rose over the chemotherapy interval in each cancer cohort, suggesting rebound thymic output. No conclusions about immunological memory after chemotherapy can be drawn from the repertoire data.

This TCR was recovered from a human donor in good health. Sequencing used peripheral blood. The chain joins TRBV19 to TRBJ1-6. The CDR3 loop is CASATGSSYNSPLHF. Full variable domain (outside the CDR3, taken from reference TRBV19 and TRBJ1-6): DGGITQSPKYLFRKEGQNVTLSCEQNLNHDAMYWYRQDPGQGLRLIYYSQIVNDFQKGDIAEGYSVSREKKESFPLTVTSAQKNPTAFYLCASATGSSYNSPLHFGNGTRLTVT.